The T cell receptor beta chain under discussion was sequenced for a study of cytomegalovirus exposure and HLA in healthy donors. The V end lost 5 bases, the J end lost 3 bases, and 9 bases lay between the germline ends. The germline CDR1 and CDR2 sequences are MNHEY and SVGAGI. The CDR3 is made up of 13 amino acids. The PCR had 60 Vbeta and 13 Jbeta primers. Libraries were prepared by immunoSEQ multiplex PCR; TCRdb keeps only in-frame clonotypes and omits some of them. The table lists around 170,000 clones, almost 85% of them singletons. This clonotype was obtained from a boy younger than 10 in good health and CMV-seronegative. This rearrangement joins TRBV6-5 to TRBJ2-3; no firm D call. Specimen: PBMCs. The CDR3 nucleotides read TGTGCCAGCAGTACACCGATTACAGATACGCAGTATTTT. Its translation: CASSTPITDTQYF.